The clone carrying this TCR beta chain was recorded a few times. Trimming removed 6 bases from V and 2 bases from J, with 8 bases in between. This CDR3 comprises 13 residues. Germline CDR1 MNHNS, CDR2 SASEGT. TCRdb keeps only in-frame clones here, not all; method: immunoSEQ multiplex PCR. The sample holds approximately 730,000 clones, 75% to 90% seen once. This entry is derived from a study of shared T cell receptors in the human thymus. This sample also belongs to another study, concerning human thymus T cells. From that second work: Resections obtained during corrective heart surgery supplied the thymus tissue. V and J gene usage appeared biased in thymic and blood repertoires.

This rearrangement joins TRBV6-1 to TRBJ1-5; D ambiguous. The sequence was collected from a girl less than two years old with a congenital heart defect. Sequencing used thymocytes. CDR3 nucleotides: TGTGCCAGCAGCGAGACACGCAATCAGCCCCAGCATTTT. It codes for CASSETRNQPQHF.